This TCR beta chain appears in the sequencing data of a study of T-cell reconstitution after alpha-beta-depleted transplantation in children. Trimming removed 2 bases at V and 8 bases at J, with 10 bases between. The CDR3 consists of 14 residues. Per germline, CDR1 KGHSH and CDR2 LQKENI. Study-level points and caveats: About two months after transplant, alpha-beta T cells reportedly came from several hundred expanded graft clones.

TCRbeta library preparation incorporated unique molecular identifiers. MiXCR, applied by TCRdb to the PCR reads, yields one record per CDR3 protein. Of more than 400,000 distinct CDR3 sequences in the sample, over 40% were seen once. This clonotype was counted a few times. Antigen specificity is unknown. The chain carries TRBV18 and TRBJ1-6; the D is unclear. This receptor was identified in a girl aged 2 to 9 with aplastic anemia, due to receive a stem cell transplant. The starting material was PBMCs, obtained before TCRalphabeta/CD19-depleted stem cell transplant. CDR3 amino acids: CASSPTPGDSPLHF. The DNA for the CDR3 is TGTGCCAGCTCACCAACCCCCGGGGATTCACCCCTCCACTTT. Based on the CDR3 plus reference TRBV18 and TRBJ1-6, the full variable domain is NAGVMQNPRHLVRRRGQEARLRCSPMKGHSHVYWYRQLPEEGLKFMVYLQKENIIDESGMPKERFSAEFPKEGPSILRIQQVVRGDSAAYFCASSPTPGDSPLHFGNGTRLTVT.